Shown below are 7 T cell receptor beta chains from a single sample sequenced in a study of cytomegalovirus exposure and HLA in healthy donors. Primers for the PCR totalled 60 Vbeta and 13 Jbeta. Clones were read by immunoSEQ multiplex PCR, and TCRdb kept only the in-frame ones, dropping some. This table holds about 140,000 clones, approximately 78% found once. Sequences were obtained from PBMCs. The receptors originated from a man aged 18 to 30 in good health and CMV-seropositive.

The chain links TRBV28 to TRBJ2-3; weak D call: TRBD2 (6 bases). The CDR3 consists of 13 residues. Germline V gives CDR1 MDHEN, CDR2 SYDVKM. Trimming took off 3 bases at V and 4 bases at J, with 8 bases between the two ends. Here the CDR3 reads CASSLRDSDTQYF. The CDR3 bases are TGTGCCAGCAGTTTGAGGGACTCAGATACGCAGTATTTT.

The J gene is TRBJ2-5, the V gene TRBV18; D not resolved. Between the trimmed V and J ends, which lost 6 bases and 0 bases, there was a span of 5 bases. The CDR3 consists of 12 residues. Germline V gene sequence: CDR1 KGHSH, CDR2 LQKENI. The DNA for the CDR3 is TGTGCCAGCTCTCGGTACCAAGAGACCCAGTACTTC. This sequence encodes CASSRYQETQYF.

This chain connects TRBV10-3 to TRBJ2-1; D gene uncertain. Trimming stripped 4 bases from V and 3 bases from J, with 4 bases between. The CDR3 consists of 12 residues. CDR1 and CDR2 from the germline V gene are ENHRY and SYGVKD. The CDR3 DNA follows: TGTGCCATCAGTGCCGTCTACAATGAGCAGTTCTTC. As protein: CAISAVYNEQFF.

The chain links TRBV6-1 to TRBJ1-2; 8 bases are a match to TRBD1. The CDR3 is 14 residues long. Looked up from germline, CDR1 is MNHNS and CDR2 is SASEGT. The junction had 3 bases not matched to a gene; V was cut back by 0 bases and J by 6 bases. The CDR3 protein is CASSEAQGANGYTF. The CDR3 DNA reads TGTGCCAGCAGTGAAGCTCAGGGGGCGAATGGCTACACCTTC.

The chain has TRBV6-5 and TRBJ2-1, with a possible D match to TRBD2 (7 bases). CDR1 and CDR2 (germline): MNHEY, SVGAGI. There are 14 residues in the CDR3. V was cut by 2 bases and J by 8 bases, with 13 bases left in between. DNA for the CDR3: TGTGCCAGCAGTTACAGGGGGGGCGGGGATGAGCAGTTCTTC. It codes for CASSYRGGGDEQFF.

This clone was counted once. The chain carries TRBV10-2 and TRBJ2-5; 10 bases line up with TRBD2. The J call is in doubt because the DNA end fits TRBJ2-7 better. Germline V gene lookup returns CDR1 WSHSY and CDR2 SAAADI. The CDR3 sequence is 16 residues long. CDR3 amino acids: CASSDPSGRATYEQYF. The DNA of the CDR3 is TGCGCCAGCAGTGATCCCAGCGGGAGGGCCACCTACGAGCAGTACTTC.

This rearrangement joins TRBV29-1 to TRBJ2-7; tentatively, D is TRBD1 (5 bases). With 7 bases removed from V and 6 bases from J, the gap between germline ends came to 13 bases. Per germline, CDR1 SQVTM and CDR2 ANQGSEA. This CDR3 spans 11 amino acids. The chain's CDR3 is CSAKGLLEQYF. CDR3 bases: TGCAGCGCCAAGGGGCTCCTCGAGCAGTACTTC.